This is a list of T cell receptor beta chains from one sample in a study of T cells in Graves' hyperthyroidism and ophthalmopathy. TCRdb passed the multiplex PCR reads through MiXCR, listing each CDR3 protein once. The table lists more than 450,000 distinct CDR3 sequences, less than 15% of them singletons. The sequenced sample was blood. These receptors all come from a woman in her forties with Graves' hyperthyroidism. Each CDR3 is given with its conserved first and last residue. A D gene is named only where the DNA matches it firmly. Clone size is stated in some rows and not others, as once, few, many or a class when expanded.

D | J | V | size | CDR3 | DNA
- | TRBJ2-2 | TRBV10-2 | few | CASRTGVLIGELFF | TGCGCCAGCAGAACCGGGGTTCTCATAGGGGAGCTGTTTTTT
TRBD1 | TRBJ1-1 | TRBV5-5 | many | CASRGDRLNTEAFF | TGTGCCAGCAGGGGGGACAGGCTGAACACTGAAGCTTTCTTT
TRBD1 | TRBJ2-7 | TRBV7-9 | - | CASSRWTGGDYEQYF | TGTGCCAGCAGCAGGTGGACAGGGGGGGACTACGAGCAGTACTTC
TRBD1 | TRBJ1-1 | TRBV24-1 | - | CATSESRTGGRIPEAFF | TGTGCCACCAGTGAGTCCCGGACAGGGGGCCGGATTCCTGAAGCTTTCTTT
- | TRBJ1-1 | TRBV11-2 | many | CASSLIGNTEAFF | TGTGCCAGCAGCTTAATCGGGAACACTGAAGCTTTCTTT
TRBD2 | TRBJ2-5 | TRBV6-6 | few | CASSYGSGRPQETQYF | TGTGCCAGCAGTTACGGCAGCGGGAGGCCTCAAGAGACCCAGTACTTC
TRBD1 | TRBJ1-5 | TRBV28 | - | CASRDNYGTAYSNQPQHF | TGTGCCAGCAGAGATAACTACGGGACAGCTTATAGCAATCAGCCCCAGCATTTT
TRBD1 | TRBJ2-2 | TRBV7-9 | - | CASSLGPTGVAGELFF | TGTGCCAGCAGCTTAGGCCCAACAGGGGTGGCCGGGGAGCTGTTTTTT
- | TRBJ1-1 | TRBV11-1 | many | CASSLDSPSEAFF | TGTGCCAGCAGCCTCGACAGTCCCTCGGAAGCTTTCTTT
- | TRBJ1-1 | TRBV27 | - | CASRAIAGFTEAFF | TGTGCCAGCAGGGCTATCGCAGGGTTCACTGAAGCTTTCTTT
- | TRBJ1-5 | TRBV28 | many | CASSPAGSSNQPQHF | TGTGCCAGCAGTCCGGCCGGATCGAGCAATCAGCCCCAGCATTTT
TRBD2 | TRBJ2-1 | TRBV18 | - | CASSPKTSGSGNEQFF | TGTGCCAGCTCACCGAAAACTAGCGGGAGTGGTAATGAGCAGTTCTTC
- | TRBJ2-7 | TRBV27 | many | CASSAWKSLSYEQYF | TGTGCCAGCAGTGCCTGGAAAAGCCTTTCCTACGAGCAGTACTTC
- | TRBJ2-7 | TRBV12-3/TRBV12-4 | many | CASSSSTSYEQYF | TGTGCCAGCAGTTCCAGTACGTCATACGAGCAGTACTTC
- | TRBJ2-2 | TRBV2 | many | CAVTKGGGYTGELFF | TGTGCCGTCACCAAGGGGGGAGGGTACACCGGGGAGCTGTTTTTT
- | TRBJ2-1 | TRBV7-2 | many | CASSRASSYNEQFF | TGTGCCAGCAGTAGGGCCAGCTCCTACAATGAGCAGTTCTTC
- | TRBJ1-1 | TRBV28 | many | CASSPYPRLYTEAFF | TGTGCCAGCAGTCCATACCCGAGGCTGTACACTGAAGCTTTCTTT
TRBD1 | TRBJ1-2 | TRBV29-1 | - | CSVEGGIPGQGYYGYTF | TGCAGCGTTGAAGGAGGGATTCCGGGACAGGGGTATTATGGCTACACCTTC
TRBD2 | TRBJ2-3 | TRBV20-1 | many | CSATGLAFVTDTQYF | TGCAGTGCTACCGGACTAGCTTTTGTCACAGATACGCAGTATTTT
- | TRBJ1-5 | TRBV28 | many | CASSEEGRLNQPQHF | TGTGCCAGCAGTGAAGAAGGACGGCTCAATCAGCCCCAGCATTTT
TRBD2 | TRBJ2-7 | TRBV6-2/TRBV6-3 | many | CASWTSLTYEQYF | TGTGCCAGTTGGACTAGCCTCACCTACGAGCAGTACTTC
- | TRBJ2-2 | TRBV10-2 | - | CASSDDGYGGELFF | TGCGCCAGCAGTGACGACGGTTACGGCGGGGAGCTGTTTTTT
TRBD1 | TRBJ1-1 | TRBV7-9 | many | CASSVLQGESFF | TGTGCCAGCAGCGTATTACAGGGGGAGTCTTTCTTT
TRBD2 | TRBJ2-1 | TRBV20-1 | many | CSARAGAAQGNEQFF | TGCAGTGCTCGAGCGGGAGCGGCTCAGGGCAATGAGCAGTTCTTC
- | TRBJ2-2 | TRBV9 | - | CASSVVPGKGELFF | TGTGCCAGCAGCGTAGTCCCAGGGAAAGGGGAGCTGTTTTTT
TRBD1 | TRBJ2-7 | TRBV6-5 | few | CASSYDRGYSYEQYF | TGTGCCAGCAGTTACGACAGGGGCTATAGTTACGAGCAGTACTTC
- | TRBJ1-2 | TRBV28 | large | CASSWINGYTF | TGTGCCAGCAGTTGGATAAATGGCTACACCTTC
TRBD1 | TRBJ1-1 | TRBV12-3/TRBV12-4 | - | CASSLRQGYFVNTEAFF | TGTGCCAGCAGTTTACGACAGGGTTATTTTGTGAACACTGAAGCTTTCTTT
TRBD2 | TRBJ2-1 | TRBV20-1 | many | CSARDLLAVEAYNEQFF | TGCAGTGCTAGAGATCTGCTAGCGGTTGAGGCATACAATGAGCAGTTCTTC
- | TRBJ1-1 | TRBV18 | many | CASSPPPQGGTEAFF | TGTGCCAGCTCACCACCCCCACAGGGTGGCACTGAAGCTTTCTTT
- | TRBJ2-1 | TRBV5-1 | many | CASSWTRGNEQFF | TGCGCCAGCAGCTGGACTAGGGGGAATGAGCAGTTCTTC
- | TRBJ2-1 | TRBV3-1 | many | CASSPDWNEQFF | TGTGCCAGCAGCCCCGACTGGAATGAGCAGTTCTTC
- | TRBJ1-3 | TRBV19 | few | CASTTSPSSGNTIYF | TGTGCCAGTACCACGTCACCGTCCTCTGGAAACACCATATATTTT